The present entry profiles one T cell receptor beta chain with its context. What it binds is unknown. The PCR was carried out with 60 Vbeta primers and 13 Jbeta primers. Repertoires were generated with immunoSEQ multiplex PCR, while TCRdb's copy carries only in-frame clones and drops some. Of hundreds of thousands of clones in the sample, about 87% were seen once. The data were obtained in a study of cytomegalovirus exposure and HLA in healthy donors. Study-wide points: Presence/absence comparisons presumed near-even sequencing depth among donors. The authors later found most CMV-associated TCR beta chains appeared HLA-restricted.

Looked up from germline, CDR1 is SGDLS and CDR2 is YYNGEE. The CDR3 covers 18 residues. V was trimmed by 4 bases and J by 5 bases, leaving 27 bases between them. This chain joins TRBV9 and TRBJ1-2; the D is unclear. The sequence was obtained from a woman aged 18-29 years in good health and CMV-seronegative. Sequenced sample: PBMCs. The CDR3 region is CASSPHFLVETEVYGYTF. The CDR3 nucleotides read TGTGCCAGCAGCCCACATTTCCTGGTGGAGACGGAAGTATATGGCTACACCTTC.